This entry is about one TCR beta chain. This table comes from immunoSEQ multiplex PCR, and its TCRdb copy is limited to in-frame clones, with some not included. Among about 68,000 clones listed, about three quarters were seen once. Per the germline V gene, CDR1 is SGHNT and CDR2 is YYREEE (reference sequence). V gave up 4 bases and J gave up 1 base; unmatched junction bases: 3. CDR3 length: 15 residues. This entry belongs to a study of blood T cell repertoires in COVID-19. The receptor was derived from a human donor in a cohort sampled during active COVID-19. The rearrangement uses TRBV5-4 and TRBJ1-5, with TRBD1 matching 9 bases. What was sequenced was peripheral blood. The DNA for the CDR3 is TGTGCCAGCAGCAAGGACAGGGGAAGCAATCAGCCCCAGCATTTT. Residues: CASSKDRGSNQPQHF.